Listed below are T cell receptor beta chains from one sample, sequenced in a study of cytomegalovirus exposure and HLA in healthy donors. Method: immunoSEQ multiplex PCR; TCRdb's copy keeps in-frame clones and lacks some. The sample lists about 50,000 clones, roughly 80% seen once, with about 1.4% in the top ten. The sequencing sample was made of PBMCs. Source of these receptors: a man aged 25-45 years in good health and CMV-seronegative. Each CDR3 is given with its conserved first and last residue. Fields, in order: V gene, J gene, D gene, clone size, CDR3 DNA, CDR3 protein. A D gene is named only where the DNA matches it firmly. Where a row states a size, it is once, few, many or the class of an expanded clone; other rows omit it.

v_call: TRBV7-2
j_call: TRBJ2-3
d_call: TRBD1
clone_size: -
cdr3_nt: TGTGCCAGCAGCCCGATACAGGGGATAGGCACAGATACGCAGTATTTT
cdr3_aa: CASSPIQGIGTDTQYF

v_call: TRBV19
j_call: TRBJ2-7
d_call: TRBD2
clone_size: -
cdr3_nt: TGTGCCAGTAGCCGGGAGGAGAGTGAGCAGTACTTC
cdr3_aa: CASSREESEQYF

v_call: TRBV7-2
j_call: TRBJ2-5
d_call: -
clone_size: -
cdr3_nt: TGTGCCAGCTCAACGTGGGCCAGCCTCCAAGAGACCCAGTACTTC
cdr3_aa: CASSTWASLQETQYF

v_call: TRBV7-8
j_call: TRBJ2-7
d_call: TRBD1
clone_size: -
cdr3_nt: TGTGCCAGCAGCTCGGCCGGGACAGGCCTCGACGAGCAGTACTTC
cdr3_aa: CASSSAGTGLDEQYF

v_call: TRBV25-1
j_call: TRBJ2-2
d_call: -
clone_size: -
cdr3_nt: TGTGCCAGCAGTGGCCTAGCTCGAACCGGGGAGCTGTTTTTT
cdr3_aa: CASSGLARTGELFF

v_call: TRBV7-9
j_call: TRBJ1-4
d_call: TRBD1
clone_size: -
cdr3_nt: TGTGCCAGCAGCTTCTGGGGGACAGGGGTTAATGAAAAACTGTTTTTT
cdr3_aa: CASSFWGTGVNEKLFF

v_call: TRBV7-2
j_call: TRBJ1-1
d_call: -
clone_size: -
cdr3_nt: TGTGCCAGCAGCTTACGGTCCAACAGGGCGGCTGAAGCTTTCTTT
cdr3_aa: CASSLRSNRAAEAFF

v_call: TRBV7-2
j_call: TRBJ1-2
d_call: TRBD1
clone_size: -
cdr3_nt: TGTGCCAGCAGCGCAGTGACAGGGGGTAACTATGGCTACACCTTC
cdr3_aa: CASSAVTGGNYGYTF

v_call: TRBV10-2
j_call: TRBJ1-5
d_call: TRBD1
clone_size: -
cdr3_nt: TGCGCCATCGGGACAGGCAATCAGCCCCAGCATTTT
cdr3_aa: CAIGTGNQPQHF

v_call: TRBV5-1
j_call: TRBJ2-5
d_call: -
clone_size: -
cdr3_nt: TGCGCCAGTGGGAGACCCCAAGAGACCCAGTACTTC
cdr3_aa: CASGRPQETQYF

v_call: TRBV7-9
j_call: TRBJ2-1
d_call: -
clone_size: -
cdr3_nt: TGTGCCAGCAGCCCGAGTGGGAGCTCCTACAATGAGCAGTTCTTC
cdr3_aa: CASSPSGSSYNEQFF

v_call: TRBV6-1
j_call: TRBJ1-2
d_call: TRBD1
clone_size: -
cdr3_nt: TGTGCCAGCAGTGACCCCACGTCGCTGACAGGGGGCTATGTCTACACCTTC
cdr3_aa: CASSDPTSLTGGYVYTF

v_call: TRBV7-2
j_call: TRBJ2-3
d_call: -
clone_size: -
cdr3_nt: TGTGCCAGCAGCTTACTAGGTGGTGGAGATACGCAGTATTTT
cdr3_aa: CASSLLGGGDTQYF

v_call: TRBV4-1
j_call: TRBJ1-1
d_call: -
clone_size: few
cdr3_nt: TGCGCCAGCAGCCAAGATCAGGCAATCGAAAACACTGAAGCTTTCTTT
cdr3_aa: CASSQDQAIENTEAFF

v_call: TRBV18
j_call: TRBJ2-1
d_call: TRBD1
clone_size: -
cdr3_nt: TGTGCCAGCTCACCATTGGGACAGTTTTACAATGAGCAGTTCTTC
cdr3_aa: CASSPLGQFYNEQFF

v_call: TRBV7-2
j_call: TRBJ2-3
d_call: -
clone_size: -
cdr3_nt: TGTGCCAGCAGCCCTCAAAGTGGGCTTAGCACAGATACGCAGTATTTT
cdr3_aa: CASSPQSGLSTDTQYF

v_call: TRBV2
j_call: TRBJ1-2
d_call: TRBD1
clone_size: -
cdr3_nt: TGTGCCAGCAGGCCACTGAGACAGGGGTCATATGGCTACACCTTC
cdr3_aa: CASRPLRQGSYGYTF

v_call: TRBV13
j_call: TRBJ1-2
d_call: TRBD1
clone_size: -
cdr3_nt: TGTGCCAGCAGCCCCTGGACAGGCAAGGTCAATGGCTACACCTTC
cdr3_aa: CASSPWTGKVNGYTF

v_call: TRBV27
j_call: TRBJ1-2
d_call: -
clone_size: -
cdr3_nt: TGTGCCACCTCCAATAATCTTCGTAGTTACACCTTC
cdr3_aa: CATSNNLRSYTF

v_call: TRBV5-1
j_call: TRBJ2-6
d_call: -
clone_size: -
cdr3_nt: TGCGCCAGCAGCTTCGGGGCTGGGGCCAACGTCCTGACTTTC
cdr3_aa: CASSFGAGANVLTF

v_call: TRBV7-2
j_call: TRBJ1-5
d_call: -
clone_size: -
cdr3_nt: TGTGCCAGCAGCCCCGACTCCTCAAGGCCCCAGCATTTT
cdr3_aa: CASSPDSSRPQHF

v_call: TRBV4-1
j_call: TRBJ2-5
d_call: TRBD2
clone_size: -
cdr3_nt: TGCGCCAGCAGCCAAGATAGGGCTAGCGGGGGGGCCCAAGAGACCCAGTACTTC
cdr3_aa: CASSQDRASGGAQETQYF

v_call: TRBV5-6
j_call: TRBJ1-4
d_call: -
clone_size: few
cdr3_nt: TGTGCCAGCAGCTTGTTTCAGGGTCCCCGTTTGGCAACTAATGAAAAACTGTTTTTT
cdr3_aa: CASSLFQGPRLATNEKLFF

v_call: TRBV19
j_call: TRBJ2-1
d_call: -
clone_size: once
cdr3_nt: TGTGCCAGTAGTATAGCCCCCATACAGGGTTACTCCTACAATGAGCAGTTCTTC
cdr3_aa: CASSIAPIQGYSYNEQFF

v_call: TRBV28
j_call: TRBJ1-5
d_call: -
clone_size: -
cdr3_nt: TGTGCCAGCAAGAGAACAGGGAGCGGACAGCCCCAGCATTTT
cdr3_aa: CASKRTGSGQPQHF

v_call: TRBV5-4
j_call: TRBJ2-5
d_call: -
clone_size: -
cdr3_nt: TGTGCCAGCAGCAGGACAGAACAAGAGACCCAGTACTTC
cdr3_aa: CASSRTEQETQYF

v_call: TRBV25-1
j_call: TRBJ1-3
d_call: TRBD1
clone_size: -
cdr3_nt: TGTGCCAGCAGTGAACAGGGGGAGGGAAACACCATATATTTT
cdr3_aa: CASSEQGEGNTIYF

v_call: TRBV28
j_call: TRBJ1-2
d_call: -
clone_size: once
cdr3_nt: TGTGCCAGCAGTTCCCTCCTTGATGGCTACACCTTC
cdr3_aa: CASSSLLDGYTF

v_call: TRBV30
j_call: TRBJ2-7
d_call: -
clone_size: -
cdr3_nt: TGTGCCTGGAGTGCGGGTTTAGAGCAGTACTTC
cdr3_aa: CAWSAGLEQYF

v_call: TRBV10-1
j_call: TRBJ1-1
d_call: TRBD1
clone_size: -
cdr3_nt: TGCGCCAGCAGTGACAGGGGGCAACCTGAAGCTTTCTTT
cdr3_aa: CASSDRGQPEAFF

v_call: TRBV27
j_call: TRBJ1-1
d_call: TRBD1
clone_size: -
cdr3_nt: TGTGCCAGCAGGGGACAGGGGGGCACTGAAGCTTTCTTT
cdr3_aa: CASRGQGGTEAFF

v_call: TRBV11-3
j_call: TRBJ2-1
d_call: TRBD1
clone_size: -
cdr3_nt: TGTGCCAGCAGTTTATCAGGGGGCTCCTACAATGAGCAGTTCTTC
cdr3_aa: CASSLSGGSYNEQFF

v_call: TRBV7-2
j_call: TRBJ2-1
d_call: -
clone_size: -
cdr3_nt: TGTGCCAGCAGCCTCCAGGGGGGCGATGAGCAGTTCTTC
cdr3_aa: CASSLQGGDEQFF

v_call: TRBV19
j_call: TRBJ2-5
d_call: -
clone_size: -
cdr3_nt: TGTGCCAGTAGTGGGCGGGGAGGAGAGACCCAGTACTTC
cdr3_aa: CASSGRGGETQYF

v_call: TRBV29-1
j_call: TRBJ2-5
d_call: -
clone_size: -
cdr3_nt: TGCAGCGTTGGACGAGGGGGAAAAGAGACCCAGTACTTC
cdr3_aa: CSVGRGGKETQYF

v_call: TRBV2
j_call: TRBJ1-1
d_call: -
clone_size: few
cdr3_nt: TGTGCCAACTCAGGGGTCGGGAACACTGAAGCTTTCTTT
cdr3_aa: CANSGVGNTEAFF

v_call: TRBV28
j_call: TRBJ1-1
d_call: TRBD1
clone_size: few
cdr3_nt: TGTGCCAGCAGCCCGGGACAGCTAGACACTGAAGCTTTCTTT
cdr3_aa: CASSPGQLDTEAFF

v_call: TRBV19
j_call: TRBJ1-5
d_call: TRBD1
clone_size: -
cdr3_nt: TGTGCCAGTAGTAACAGGGGAAGTCAGCCCCAGCATTTT
cdr3_aa: CASSNRGSQPQHF

v_call: TRBV7-3
j_call: TRBJ2-3
d_call: -
clone_size: -
cdr3_nt: TGTGCCAGCAGCTTAACAGGGGCCGGGGGAGGAGTAGATACGCAGTATTTT
cdr3_aa: CASSLTGAGGGVDTQYF

v_call: TRBV30
j_call: TRBJ1-1
d_call: TRBD1
clone_size: -
cdr3_nt: TGTGCCTGGAGTGGTTGGGACAGCCCCCTGAACACTGAAGCTTTCTTT
cdr3_aa: CAWSGWDSPLNTEAFF

v_call: TRBV18
j_call: TRBJ1-1
d_call: TRBD1
clone_size: -
cdr3_nt: TGTGCCAGCTCACCGAAAACATACAGGGGGCTCAAGAACACTGAAGCTTTCTTT
cdr3_aa: CASSPKTYRGLKNTEAFF

v_call: TRBV29-1
j_call: TRBJ1-1
d_call: -
clone_size: -
cdr3_nt: TGCAGCGTTGAAGGGCAGGCAAGGACTGAAGCTTTCTTT
cdr3_aa: CSVEGQARTEAFF

v_call: TRBV18
j_call: TRBJ1-6
d_call: -
clone_size: once
cdr3_nt: TGTGCCAGCTCCCAACCGGGGAGCTCCTATAATTCACCCCTCCACTTT
cdr3_aa: CASSQPGSSYNSPLHF